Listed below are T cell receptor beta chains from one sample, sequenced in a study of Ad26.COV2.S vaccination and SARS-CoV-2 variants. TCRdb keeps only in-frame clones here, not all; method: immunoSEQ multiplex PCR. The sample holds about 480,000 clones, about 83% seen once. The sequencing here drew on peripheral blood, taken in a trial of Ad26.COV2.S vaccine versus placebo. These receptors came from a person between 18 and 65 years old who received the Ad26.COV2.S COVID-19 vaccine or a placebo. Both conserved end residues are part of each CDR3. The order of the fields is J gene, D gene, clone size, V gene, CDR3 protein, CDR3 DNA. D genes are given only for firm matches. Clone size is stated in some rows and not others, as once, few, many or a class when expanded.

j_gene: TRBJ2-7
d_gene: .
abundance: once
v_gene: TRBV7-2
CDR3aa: CASSLGCRGPICYEQYF
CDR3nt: TGTGCCAGCAGCTTAGGGTGCAGGGGCCCGATCTGCTACGAGCAGTACTTC

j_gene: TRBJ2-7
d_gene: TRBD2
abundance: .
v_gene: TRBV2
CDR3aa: CASTKGRVGNEQYF
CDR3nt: TGTGCCAGCACTAAGGGGAGGGTCGGGAACGAGCAGTACTTC

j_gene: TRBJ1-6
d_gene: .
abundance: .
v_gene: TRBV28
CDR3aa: CASSLSGRGDSPLHF
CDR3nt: TGTGCCAGCAGTTTATCGGGCAGGGGAGACTCACCCCTCCACTTT

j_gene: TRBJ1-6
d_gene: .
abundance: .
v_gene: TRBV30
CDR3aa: CAWGLGDSPLHF
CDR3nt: TGTGCCTGGGGACTAGGGGATTCACCCCTCCACTTT

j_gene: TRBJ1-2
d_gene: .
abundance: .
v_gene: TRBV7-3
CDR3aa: CASSATGGSYGYTF
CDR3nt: TGTGCCAGCAGCGCCACCGGGGGTAGTTATGGCTACACCTTC

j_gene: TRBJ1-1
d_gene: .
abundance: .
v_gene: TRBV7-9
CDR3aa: CASSYQGMNTEAFF
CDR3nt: TGTGCCAGCAGCTACCAGGGTATGAACACTGAAGCTTTCTTT

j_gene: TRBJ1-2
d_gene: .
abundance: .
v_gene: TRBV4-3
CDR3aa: CASSQSAGMGSYGYTF
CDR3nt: TGCGCCAGCAGCCAATCCGCAGGGATGGGGTCCTATGGCTACACCTTC

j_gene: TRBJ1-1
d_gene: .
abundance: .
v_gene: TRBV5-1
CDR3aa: CASSSPSLNRAFF
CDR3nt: TGCGCCAGCAGCTCACCTAGTCTAAACAGGGCTTTCTTT

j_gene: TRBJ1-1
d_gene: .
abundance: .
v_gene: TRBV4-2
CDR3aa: CASSQGGQGWVTEAFF
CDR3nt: TGTGCCAGCAGCCAAGGGGGTCAGGGATGGGTCACTGAAGCTTTCTTT

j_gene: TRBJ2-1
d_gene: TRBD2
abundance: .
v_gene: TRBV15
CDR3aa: CATSRDLGGRMNNEQFF
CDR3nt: TGTGCCACCAGCAGAGATCTTGGCGGGAGGATGAACAATGAGCAGTTCTTC

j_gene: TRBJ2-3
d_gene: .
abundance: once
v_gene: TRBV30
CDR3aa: CAWSVRDTQYF
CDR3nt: TGTGCCTGGAGTGTAAGGGATACGCAGTATTTT

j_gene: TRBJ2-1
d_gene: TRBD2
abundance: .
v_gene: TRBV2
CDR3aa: CASSEATAGGEQFF
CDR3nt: TGTGCCAGCAGTGAAGCGACTGCGGGAGGGGAGCAGTTCTTC

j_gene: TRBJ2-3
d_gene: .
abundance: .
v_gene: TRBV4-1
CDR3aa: CASSLTLVTDTQYF
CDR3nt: TGCGCCAGCAGCCTCACTCTTGTGACAGATACGCAGTATTTT

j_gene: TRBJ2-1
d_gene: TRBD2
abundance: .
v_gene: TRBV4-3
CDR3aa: CASSPTPSGSWDEQFF
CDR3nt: TGCGCCAGCAGCCCCACCCCTAGCGGGAGTTGGGATGAGCAGTTCTTC

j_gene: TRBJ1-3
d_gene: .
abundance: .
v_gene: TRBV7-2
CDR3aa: CASSLQGYGNTIYF
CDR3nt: TGTGCCAGCAGCTTACAGGGGTACGGAAACACCATATATTTT

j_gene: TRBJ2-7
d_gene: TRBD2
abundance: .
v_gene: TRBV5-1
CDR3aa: CASSLTSTSGGYEQYF
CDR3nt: TGCGCCAGCAGCTTAACCTCGACTAGCGGTGGATACGAGCAGTACTTC

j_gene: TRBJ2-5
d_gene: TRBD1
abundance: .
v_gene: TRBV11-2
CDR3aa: CASSSNRGYQETQYF
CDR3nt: TGTGCCAGCAGCTCAAACAGGGGTTATCAAGAGACCCAGTACTTC

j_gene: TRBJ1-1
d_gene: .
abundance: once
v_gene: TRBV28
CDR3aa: CASRTPATVMNTEAFF
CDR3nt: TGTGCCAGCAGGACGCCGGCGACGGTTATGAACACTGAAGCTTTCTTT

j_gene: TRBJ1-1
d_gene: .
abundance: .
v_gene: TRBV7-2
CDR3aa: CASNPSGGTEAFF
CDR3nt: TGTGCCAGCAACCCCTCGGGGGGAACTGAAGCTTTCTTT

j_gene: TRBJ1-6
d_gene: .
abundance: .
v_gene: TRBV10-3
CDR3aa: CAITDSYNSPLHF
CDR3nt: TGTGCCATCACCGATTCCTATAATTCACCCCTCCACTTT

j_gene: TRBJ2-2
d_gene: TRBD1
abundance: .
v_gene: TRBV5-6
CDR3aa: CASSSQQGYTGELFF
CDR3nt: TGTGCCAGCAGCTCCCAACAGGGGTATACCGGGGAGCTGTTTTTT

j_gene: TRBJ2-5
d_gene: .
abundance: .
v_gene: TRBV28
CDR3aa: CAVLSERETQYF
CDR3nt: TGTGCGGTCCTATCGGAGCGAGAGACCCAGTACTTC

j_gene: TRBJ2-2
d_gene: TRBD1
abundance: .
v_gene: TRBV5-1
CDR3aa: CASGDRGFTGELFF
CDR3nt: TGCGCCAGCGGAGACAGGGGGTTCACCGGGGAGCTGTTTTTT

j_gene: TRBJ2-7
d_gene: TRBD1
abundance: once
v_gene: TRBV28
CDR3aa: CASTGQGPYEQYF
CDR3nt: TGTGCCAGCACGGGACAGGGTCCCTACGAGCAGTACTTC

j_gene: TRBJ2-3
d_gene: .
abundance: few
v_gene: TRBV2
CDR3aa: CASSDALRADTQYF
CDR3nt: TGTGCCAGCAGTGATGCTCTGCGCGCAGATACGCAGTATTTT

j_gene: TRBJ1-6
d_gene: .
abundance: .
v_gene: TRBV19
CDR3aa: CASSILSGLAANSPLHF
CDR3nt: TGTGCCAGTAGTATACTCTCGGGGTTGGCTGCTAATTCACCCCTCCACTTT

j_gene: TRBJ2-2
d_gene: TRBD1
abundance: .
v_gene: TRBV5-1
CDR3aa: CASSLVTGGNGELFF
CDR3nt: TGCGCCAGCAGCTTGGTGACAGGGGGGAACGGGGAGCTGTTTTTT

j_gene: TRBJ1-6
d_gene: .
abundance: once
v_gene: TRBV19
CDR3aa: CASSINRDWYSPLHF
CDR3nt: TGTGCCAGTAGTATTAACAGGGATTGGTATTCACCCCTCCACTTT

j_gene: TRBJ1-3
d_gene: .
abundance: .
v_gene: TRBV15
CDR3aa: CATSRDRAGVGNTIYF
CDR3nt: TGTGCCACCAGCAGAGATCGGGCCGGGGTTGGAAACACCATATATTTT

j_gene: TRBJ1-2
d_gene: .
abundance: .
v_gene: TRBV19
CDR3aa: CASSMVVQGSTYGYTF
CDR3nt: TGTGCCAGTAGTATGGTTGTGCAGGGGTCGACCTATGGCTACACCTTC

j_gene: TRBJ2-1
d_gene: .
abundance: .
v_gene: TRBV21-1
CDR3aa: CASSKDMDEQFF
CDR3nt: TGTGCCAGCAGCAAAGACATGGATGAGCAGTTCTTC

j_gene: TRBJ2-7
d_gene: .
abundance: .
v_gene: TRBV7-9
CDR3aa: CASSSGQTYEQYF
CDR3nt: TGTGCCAGCAGCTCTGGACAAACCTACGAGCAGTACTTC

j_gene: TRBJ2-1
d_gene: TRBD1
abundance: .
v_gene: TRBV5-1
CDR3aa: CASSLTGGINEQFF
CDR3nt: TGCGCCAGCAGCTTGACAGGGGGCATCAATGAGCAGTTCTTC

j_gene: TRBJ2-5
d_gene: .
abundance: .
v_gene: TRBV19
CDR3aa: CASSTVGGAETQYF
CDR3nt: TGTGCCAGTAGTACAGTGGGGGGGGCAGAGACCCAGTACTTC

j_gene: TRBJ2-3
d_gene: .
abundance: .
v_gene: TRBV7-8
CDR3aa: CASSLDRSGGGDTQYF
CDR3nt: TGTGCCAGCAGCTTAGACAGGTCAGGGGGAGGAGATACGCAGTATTTT

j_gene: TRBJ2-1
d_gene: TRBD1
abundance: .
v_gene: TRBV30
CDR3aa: CAWSPLYPGTGGRYNEQFF
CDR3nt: TGTGCCTGGAGTCCGTTATACCCAGGGACAGGGGGTCGCTACAATGAGCAGTTCTTC

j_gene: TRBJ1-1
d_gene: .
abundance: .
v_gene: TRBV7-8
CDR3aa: CASSFSGQGNTEAFF
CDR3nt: TGTGCCAGCAGCTTTAGCGGTCAGGGAAACACTGAAGCTTTCTTT

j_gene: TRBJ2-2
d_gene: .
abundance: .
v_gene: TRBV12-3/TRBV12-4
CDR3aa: CASLPDGTGELFF
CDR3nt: TGTGCCAGCCTACCAGATGGGACCGGGGAGCTGTTTTTT

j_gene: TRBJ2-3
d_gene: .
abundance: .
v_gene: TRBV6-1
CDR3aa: CASSEVGPTDTQYF
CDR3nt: TGTGCCAGCAGTGAAGTTGGCCCCACAGATACGCAGTATTTT

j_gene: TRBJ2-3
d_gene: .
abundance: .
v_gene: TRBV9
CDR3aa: CASSVSGAHSTDTQYF
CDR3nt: TGTGCCAGCAGCGTTTCAGGGGCGCACAGCACAGATACGCAGTATTTT

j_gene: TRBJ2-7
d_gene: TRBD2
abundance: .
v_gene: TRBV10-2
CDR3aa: CASSGQGIAGSYEQYF
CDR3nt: TGCGCCAGCAGTGGCCAAGGGATAGCGGGGTCGTACGAGCAGTACTTC

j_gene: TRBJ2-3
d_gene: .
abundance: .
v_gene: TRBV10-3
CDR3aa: CAISDSANTQYF
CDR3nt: TGTGCCATCAGTGATTCCGCAAATACGCAGTATTTT

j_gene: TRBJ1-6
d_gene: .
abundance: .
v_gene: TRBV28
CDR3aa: CASSPGTSLPNSPLHF
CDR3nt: TGTGCCAGCAGTCCCGGGACATCTCTTCCTAATTCACCCCTCCACTTT

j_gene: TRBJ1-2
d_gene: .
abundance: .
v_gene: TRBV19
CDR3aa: CASSILSRRSYGYTF
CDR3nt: TGTGCCAGTAGTATCCTCTCCCGGCGGTCCTATGGCTACACCTTC

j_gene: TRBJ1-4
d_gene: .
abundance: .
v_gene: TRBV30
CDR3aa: CAAQSGVYEKLFF
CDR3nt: TGTGCGGCCCAGTCCGGGGTTTATGAAAAACTGTTTTTT

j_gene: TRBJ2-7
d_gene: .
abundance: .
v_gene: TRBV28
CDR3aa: CASRSTFYEQYF
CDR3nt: TGTGCCAGCAGATCGACCTTCTACGAGCAGTACTTC

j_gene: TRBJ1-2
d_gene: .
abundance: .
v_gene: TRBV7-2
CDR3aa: CASTLPQDYYGYTF
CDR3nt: TGTGCCAGCACCCTACCCCAGGATTACTATGGCTACACCTTC

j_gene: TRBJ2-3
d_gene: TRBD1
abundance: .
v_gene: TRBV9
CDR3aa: CASSLGTVSTDTQYF
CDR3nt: TGTGCCAGCAGCCTGGGGACAGTAAGCACAGATACGCAGTATTTT

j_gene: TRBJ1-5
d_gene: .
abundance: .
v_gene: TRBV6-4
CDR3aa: CASSETSNQPQHF
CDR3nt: TGTGCCAGCAGTGAGACTAGCAATCAGCCCCAGCATTTT

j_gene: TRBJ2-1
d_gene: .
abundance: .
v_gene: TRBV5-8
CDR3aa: CASSLGAGPRNEQFF
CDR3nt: TGTGCCAGCAGCTTGGGGGCAGGGCCTCGCAATGAGCAGTTCTTC

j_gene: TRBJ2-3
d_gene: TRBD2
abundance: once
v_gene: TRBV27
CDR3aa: CASSSLGLATDTQYF
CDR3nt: TGTGCCAGCAGTTCCCTAGGACTAGCCACAGATACGCAGTATTTT

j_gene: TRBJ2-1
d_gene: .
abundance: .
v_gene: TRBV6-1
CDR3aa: CASSEVGGLYNEQFF
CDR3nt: TGTGCCAGCAGTGAAGTTGGGGGGCTATACAATGAGCAGTTCTTC

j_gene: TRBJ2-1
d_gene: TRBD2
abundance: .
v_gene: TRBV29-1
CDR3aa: CSVEGRSGLADNEQFF
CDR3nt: TGCAGCGTTGAAGGAAGATCGGGACTAGCGGACAATGAGCAGTTCTTC

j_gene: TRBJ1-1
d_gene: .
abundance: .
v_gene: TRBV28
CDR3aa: CASIRGPTLMNTEAFF
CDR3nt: TGTGCCAGCATTAGGGGCCCGACACTTATGAACACTGAAGCTTTCTTT

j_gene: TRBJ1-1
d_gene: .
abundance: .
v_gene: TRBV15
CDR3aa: CATGKASKNTEAFF
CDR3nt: TGTGCCACCGGAAAGGCGAGTAAGAACACTGAAGCTTTCTTT